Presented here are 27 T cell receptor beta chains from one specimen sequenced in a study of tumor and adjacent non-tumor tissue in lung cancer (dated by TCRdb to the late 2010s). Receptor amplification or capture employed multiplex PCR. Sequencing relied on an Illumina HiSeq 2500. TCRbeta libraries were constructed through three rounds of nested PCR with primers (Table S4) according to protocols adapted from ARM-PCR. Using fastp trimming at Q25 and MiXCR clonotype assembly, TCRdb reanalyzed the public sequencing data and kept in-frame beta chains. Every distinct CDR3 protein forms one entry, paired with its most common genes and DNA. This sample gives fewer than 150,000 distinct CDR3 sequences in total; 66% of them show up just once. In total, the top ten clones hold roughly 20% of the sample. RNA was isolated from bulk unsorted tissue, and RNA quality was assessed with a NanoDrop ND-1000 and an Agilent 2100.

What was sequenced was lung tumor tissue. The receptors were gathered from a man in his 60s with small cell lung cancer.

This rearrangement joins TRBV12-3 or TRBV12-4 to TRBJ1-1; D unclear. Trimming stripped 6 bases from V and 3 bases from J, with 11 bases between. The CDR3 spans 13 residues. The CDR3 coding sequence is TGTGCCAGCAGATTTGCCGGGGACACTGAAGCTTTCTTT. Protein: CASRFAGDTEAFF.

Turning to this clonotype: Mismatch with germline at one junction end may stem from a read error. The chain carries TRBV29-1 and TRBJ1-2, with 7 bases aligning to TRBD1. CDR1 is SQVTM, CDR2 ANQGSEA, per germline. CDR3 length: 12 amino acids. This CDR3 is CSGQGPSYGYAF. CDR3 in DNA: TGCAGCGGACAGGGACCCTCCTATGGTTACGCCTTC.

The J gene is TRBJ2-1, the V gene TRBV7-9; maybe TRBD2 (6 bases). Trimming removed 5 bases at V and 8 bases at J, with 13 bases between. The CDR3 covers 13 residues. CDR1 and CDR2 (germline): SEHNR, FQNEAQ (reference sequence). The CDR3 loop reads CASSMREVYEQFF. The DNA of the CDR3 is TGTGCCAGCAGCATGAGGGAGGTCTATGAGCAGTTCTTC.

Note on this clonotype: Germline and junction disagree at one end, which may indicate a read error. The CDR3 DNA follows: TGTGCCGCGGCGGGAAGCTCTGGAAACACCATGTATTTT. Protein: CAAAGSSGNTMYF. V and J are TRBV6-5 and TRBJ1-3; D not certain. The CDR3 sequence is 13 residues long. Germline V gene sequence: CDR1 MNHEY, CDR2 SVGAGI.

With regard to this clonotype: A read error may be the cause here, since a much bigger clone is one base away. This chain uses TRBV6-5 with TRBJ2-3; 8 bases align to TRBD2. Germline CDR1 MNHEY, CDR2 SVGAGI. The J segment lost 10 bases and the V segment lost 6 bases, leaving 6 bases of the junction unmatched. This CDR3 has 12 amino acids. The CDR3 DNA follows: TGTGCCAGCAGGGGCACGGGACTAGCGCAGTATTTT. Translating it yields CASRGTGLAQYF.

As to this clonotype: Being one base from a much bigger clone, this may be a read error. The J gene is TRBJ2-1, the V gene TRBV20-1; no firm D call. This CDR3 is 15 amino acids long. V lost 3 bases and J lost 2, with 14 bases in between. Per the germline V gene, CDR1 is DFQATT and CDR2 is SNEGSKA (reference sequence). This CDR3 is CSASRPDTAYNEQFF. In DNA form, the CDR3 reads TGCAGTGCTAGCCGGCCGGATACAGCCTACAATGAGCAGTTCTTC.

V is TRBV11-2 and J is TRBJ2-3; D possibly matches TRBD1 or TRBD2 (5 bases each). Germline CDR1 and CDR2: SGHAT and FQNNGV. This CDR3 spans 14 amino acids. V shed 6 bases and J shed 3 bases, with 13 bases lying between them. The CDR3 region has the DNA TGTGCCAGCAGTAAGCGAGAGGGGACAGATACGCAGTATTTT. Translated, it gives CASSKREGTDTQYF. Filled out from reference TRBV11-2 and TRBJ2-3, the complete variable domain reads EAGVAQSPRYKIIEKRQSVAFWCNPISGHATLYWYQQILGQGPKLLIQFQNNGVVDDSQLPKDRFSAERLKGVDSTLKIQPAKLEDSAVYLCASSKREGTDTQYFGPGTRLTVL.

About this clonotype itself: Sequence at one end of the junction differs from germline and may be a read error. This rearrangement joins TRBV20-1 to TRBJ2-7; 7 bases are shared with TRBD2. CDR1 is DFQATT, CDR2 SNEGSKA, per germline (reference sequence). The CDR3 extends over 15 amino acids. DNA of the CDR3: TGCAGTGTTAGAGAGTCAGCGGGGCGGGGAGGGGAGCAGTACTTC. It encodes CSVRESAGRGGEQYF.

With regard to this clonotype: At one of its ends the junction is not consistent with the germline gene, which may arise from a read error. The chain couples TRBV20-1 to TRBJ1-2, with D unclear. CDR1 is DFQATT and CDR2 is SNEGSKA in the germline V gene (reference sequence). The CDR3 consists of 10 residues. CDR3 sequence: CTAPNYGYTF. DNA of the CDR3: TGCACTGCGCCCAACTATGGTTACACCTTC.

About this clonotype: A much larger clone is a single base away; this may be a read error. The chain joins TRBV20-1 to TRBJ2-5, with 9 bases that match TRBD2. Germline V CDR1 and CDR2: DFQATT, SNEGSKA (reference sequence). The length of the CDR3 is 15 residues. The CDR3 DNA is TGCAGTGCTAGAGAACTACGCGGGAGGGTTCGGACCCATTACTTC. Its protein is CSARELRGRVRTHYF.

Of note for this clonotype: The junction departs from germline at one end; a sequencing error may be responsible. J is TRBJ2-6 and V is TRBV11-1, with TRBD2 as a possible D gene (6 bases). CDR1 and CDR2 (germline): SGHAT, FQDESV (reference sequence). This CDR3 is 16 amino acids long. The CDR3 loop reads CASSQTAGSRANVLIF. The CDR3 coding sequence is TGTGCCAGCAGTCAAACGGCGGGGTCTCGGGCCAACGTCCTGATTTTC.

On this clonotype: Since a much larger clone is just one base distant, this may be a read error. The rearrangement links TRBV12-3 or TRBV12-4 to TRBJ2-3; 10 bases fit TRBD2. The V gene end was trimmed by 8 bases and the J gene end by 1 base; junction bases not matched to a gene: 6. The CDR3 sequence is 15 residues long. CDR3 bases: TGTGCCAGCGGTGGAGCGGGAGGGGGCACAGATACGCAGTATTTT. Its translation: CASGGAGGGTDTQYF.

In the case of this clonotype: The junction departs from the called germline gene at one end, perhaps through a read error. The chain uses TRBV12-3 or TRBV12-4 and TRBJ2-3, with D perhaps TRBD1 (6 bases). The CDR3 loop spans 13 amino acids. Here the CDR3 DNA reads TGTACCAGCACCCCACACAGGGTTGCTACGCAGTATTTT. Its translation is CTSTPHRVATQYF.

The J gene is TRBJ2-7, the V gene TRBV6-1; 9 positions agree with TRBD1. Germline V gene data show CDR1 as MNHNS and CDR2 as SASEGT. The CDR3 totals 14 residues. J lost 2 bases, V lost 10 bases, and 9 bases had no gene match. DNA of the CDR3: TGTGCCATCAGGCCGACAGGGGGAACCTACGAGCAGTACTTC. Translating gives CAIRPTGGTYEQYF.

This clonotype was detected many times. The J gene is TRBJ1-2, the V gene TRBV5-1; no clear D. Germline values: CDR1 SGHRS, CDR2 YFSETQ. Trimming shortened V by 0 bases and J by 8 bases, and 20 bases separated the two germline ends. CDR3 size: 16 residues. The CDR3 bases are TGCGCCAGCAGCTTGGTGACGGATAAAGTTCATATCGGCTACACCTTC. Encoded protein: CASSLVTDKVHIGYTF.

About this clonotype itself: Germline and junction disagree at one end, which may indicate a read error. The CDR3 DNA sequence: TGCGCCGGCAGCCCCGGACAGCTCCTCTATGGCTACACCTTC. The encoded protein is CAGSPGQLLYGYTF. V usage is TRBV4-1 and J usage is TRBJ1-2; a weak D match, TRBD1 (6 bases). There are 14 residues in the CDR3. Germline-derived CDR1 and CDR2 are MGHRA and YSYEKL.

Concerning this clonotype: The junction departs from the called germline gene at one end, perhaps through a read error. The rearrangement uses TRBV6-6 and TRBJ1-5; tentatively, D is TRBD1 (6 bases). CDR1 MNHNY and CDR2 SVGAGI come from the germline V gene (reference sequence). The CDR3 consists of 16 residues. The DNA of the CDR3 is TGTGCCAGCAGTTACCCTCGGGACACCCGTAATCAGTCCCAGCATTTT. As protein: CASSYPRDTRNQSQHF.

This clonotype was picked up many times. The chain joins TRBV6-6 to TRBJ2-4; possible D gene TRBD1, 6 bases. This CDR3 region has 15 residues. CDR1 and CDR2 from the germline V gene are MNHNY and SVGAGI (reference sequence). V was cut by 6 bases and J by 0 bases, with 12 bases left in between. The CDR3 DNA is TGTGCCAGCAGACAGGGTGGGATAGCCAAAAACATTCAGTACTTC. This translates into CASRQGGIAKNIQYF.

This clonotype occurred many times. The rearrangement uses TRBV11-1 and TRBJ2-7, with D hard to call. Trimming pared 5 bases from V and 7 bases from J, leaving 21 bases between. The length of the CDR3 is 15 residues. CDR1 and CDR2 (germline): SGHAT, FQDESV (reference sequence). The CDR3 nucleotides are TGTGCCAGCAGCCCCACGTGGGGTAGCCAAGGTGAGCAGTACTTC. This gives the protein CASSPTWGSQGEQYF. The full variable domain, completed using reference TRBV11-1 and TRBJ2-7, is EAEVAQSPRYKITEKSQAVAFWCDPISGHATLYWYRQILGQGPELLVQFQDESVVDDSQLPKDRFSAERLKGVDSTLKIQPAELGDSAMYLCASSPTWGSQGEQYFGPGTRLTVT.

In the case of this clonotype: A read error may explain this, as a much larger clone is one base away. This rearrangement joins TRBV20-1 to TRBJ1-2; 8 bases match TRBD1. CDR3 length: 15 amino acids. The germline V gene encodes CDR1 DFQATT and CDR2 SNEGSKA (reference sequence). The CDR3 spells CNATDRAGWVDGYTF. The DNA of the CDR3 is TGCAATGCAACGGACAGGGCCGGTTGGGTCGATGGCTACACCTTC.

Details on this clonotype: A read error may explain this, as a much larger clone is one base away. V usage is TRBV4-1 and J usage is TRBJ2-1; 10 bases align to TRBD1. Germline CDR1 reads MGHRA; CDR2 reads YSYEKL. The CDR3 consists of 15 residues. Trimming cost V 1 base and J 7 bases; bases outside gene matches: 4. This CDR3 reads CASSQGQGARNEQFF. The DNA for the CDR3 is TGCGCCAGCAGCCAAGGACAGGGGGCCCGGAATGAGCAGTTCTTC.

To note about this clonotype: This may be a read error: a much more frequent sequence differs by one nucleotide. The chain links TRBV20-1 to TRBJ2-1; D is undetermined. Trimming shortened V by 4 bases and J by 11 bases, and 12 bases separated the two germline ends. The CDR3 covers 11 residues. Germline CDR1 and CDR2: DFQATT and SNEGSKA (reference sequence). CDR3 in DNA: TGCAGTGCTAAATCCGGAAGCCAGCAGTTCTTC. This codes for CSAKSGSQQFF.

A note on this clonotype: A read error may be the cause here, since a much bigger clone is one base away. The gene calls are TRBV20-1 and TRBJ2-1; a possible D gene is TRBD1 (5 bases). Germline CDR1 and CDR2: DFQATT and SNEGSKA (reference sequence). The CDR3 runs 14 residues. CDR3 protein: CNAVGHQLNNEQFF. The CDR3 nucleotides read TGCAATGCTGTCGGACACCAGTTGAACAATGAGCAGTTCTTC.

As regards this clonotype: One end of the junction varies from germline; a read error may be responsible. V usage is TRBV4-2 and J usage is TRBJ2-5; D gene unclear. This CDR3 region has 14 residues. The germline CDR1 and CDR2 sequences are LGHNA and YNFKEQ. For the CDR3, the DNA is TGTGCCAGCAGGCACCGTGACCACAAAGAGAGCCAGTACTTC. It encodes CASRHRDHKESQYF.

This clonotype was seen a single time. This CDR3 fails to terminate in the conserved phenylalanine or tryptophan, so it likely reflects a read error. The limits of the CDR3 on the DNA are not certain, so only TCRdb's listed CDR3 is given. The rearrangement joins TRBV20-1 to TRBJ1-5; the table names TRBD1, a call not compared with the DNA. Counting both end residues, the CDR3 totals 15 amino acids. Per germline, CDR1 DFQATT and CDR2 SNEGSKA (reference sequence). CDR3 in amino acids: CSATPGQGVYQPQYL.

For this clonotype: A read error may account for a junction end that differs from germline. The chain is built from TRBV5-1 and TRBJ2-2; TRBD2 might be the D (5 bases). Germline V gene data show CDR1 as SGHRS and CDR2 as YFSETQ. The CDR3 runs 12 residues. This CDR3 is CASSIVPGERFF. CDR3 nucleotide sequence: TGCGCCAGCAGCATAGTGCCCGGGGAGCGGTTTTTT.

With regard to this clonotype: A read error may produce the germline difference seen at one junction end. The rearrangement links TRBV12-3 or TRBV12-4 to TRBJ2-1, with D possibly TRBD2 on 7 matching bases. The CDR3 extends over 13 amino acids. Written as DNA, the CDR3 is TGTGACAGCACCGAAACACAGGGCGGGGGTGAGTTCTTC. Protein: CDSTETQGGGEFF.